The present entry profiles one T cell receptor beta chain with its context. Profiling relied on immunoSEQ multiplex PCR, and the TCRdb table lists in-frame clones only, not all of them. The table lists 75,000 to 90,000 clones, roughly 90% of them singletons, with over 9% in the top ten. These data come from a study of control samples from healthy donors and cancer patients. This CDR3 region has 11 residues. V shed 10 bases and J shed 0 bases, with 6 bases lying between them. Germline values: CDR1 ENHRY, CDR2 SYGVKD. The clonotype comes from a woman aged 50 to 60 with colorectal cancer. This chain links TRBV10-3 with TRBJ1-2; D remains unclear. The sample consisted of PBMCs. The CDR3 sequence is CATSPNYGYTF. As DNA, the CDR3 is TGTGCCACATCACCTAACTATGGCTACACCTTC.